One and the same sample provided the 10 T cell receptor beta chains below, sequenced in a study of T cells in Graves' hyperthyroidism and ophthalmopathy. Template material for amplifying TCR beta CDR3 regions consisted of RNA transcripts. The HTBI primer set was used in a first-round RT-PCR of the TCR CDR3. TCRdb re-analysed the multiplex PCR reads in MiXCR, keeping a single row per CDR3 protein. Of about 420,000 distinct CDR3 sequences in the sample, 12% to 15% were seen once. Sequencing was carried out using blood. All receptors come from a woman in her late teens or twenties with Graves' hyperthyroidism.

In regard to this clonotype: This may come from a read error, since a much larger clone is one base off. The genes are TRBV12-3 or TRBV12-4 and TRBJ2-1; the match to TRBD1 covers 7 bases. V was clipped by 5 bases and J by 2 bases; unmatched bases: 3. The CDR3 sequence is 14 residues long. The CDR3 reads CASSGDSPYNEQFF. CDR3 nucleotides: TGTGCCAGCAGTGGGGACAGTCCCTACAATGAGCAGTTCTTC.

This clonotype was seen only a few times. The chain recombines TRBV7-9 with TRBJ2-1, with D possibly being TRBD2 (6 bases). The CDR3 length is 14 residues. Germline lookup yields CDR1 SEHNR and CDR2 FQNEAQ (reference sequence). Trimming left V 0 bases short and J 7 bases short, with 10 bases between. As DNA, the CDR3 is TGTGCCAGCAGCTTAGCAGACGGACTAAATGAGCAGTTCTTC. Its protein product is CASSLADGLNEQFF. Looking up the rest from reference TRBV7-9 and TRBJ2-1 gives the full variable domain: DTGVSQNPRHKITKRGQNVTFRCDPISEHNRLYWYRQTLGQGPEFLTYFQNEAQLEKSRLLSDRFSAERPKGSFSTLEIQRTEQGDSAMYLCASSLADGLNEQFFGPGTRLTVL.

This clonotype showed up many times. CDR3 nucleotide sequence: TGTGCCAGCAGCTTAGCGGACACCGGGGAGCTGTTTTTT. This sequence encodes CASSLADTGELFF. The rearrangement links TRBV11-3 to TRBJ2-2; D is unclear. Trimming shortened V by 1 base and J by 3 bases, and 3 bases separated the two germline ends. Germline V CDR1 and CDR2: SGHNT, YENEEA. The CDR3 is 13 amino acids.

This clonotype was observed at least ten times. The gene calls are TRBV30 and TRBJ2-2; TRBD2 agrees at 7 bases. CDR1 is GTSNPN and CDR2 is SVGIG in the germline V gene (reference sequence). This CDR3 spans 14 amino acids. V lost 0 bases and J lost 6; bases outside the gene matches: 4. The CDR3 coding sequence is TGTGCCTGGAGTGTACTGGCGGGAGCCGGGGAGCTGTTTTTT. It yields the protein CAWSVLAGAGELFF. Looking up the rest from reference TRBV30 and TRBJ2-2 gives the full variable domain: SQTIHQWPATLVQPVGSPLSLECTVEGTSNPNLYWYRQAAGRGLQLLFYSVGIGQISSEVPQNLSASRPQDRQFILSSKKLLLSDSGFYLCAWSVLAGAGELFFGEGSRLTVL.

This clonotype has a count of ten or more. V is TRBV27 and J is TRBJ2-7, with D perhaps TRBD1 (5 bases). This CDR3 contains 16 residues. CDR1 and CDR2 (germline): MNHEY, SMNVEV (reference sequence). The V end lost 1 base, the J end lost 6 bases, and 19 bases lay between the germline ends. The CDR3 nucleotides read TGTGCCAGCAGTTTATATCCCCCGGGCCGAAGGGGCGAGCAGTACTTC. This sequence encodes CASSLYPPGRRGEQYF.

This clonotype was recorded many times. The gene calls are TRBV2 and TRBJ2-1, with a possible D match to TRBD1 (6 bases). Germline V gives CDR1 SNHLY, CDR2 FYNNEI. The CDR3 is 13 amino acids. Trimming shortened V by 6 bases and J by 5 bases, and 11 bases separated the two germline ends. CDR3 protein: CASSRDTDNEQFF. The CDR3 nucleotides read TGTGCCAGCAGCAGGGACACGGACAATGAGCAGTTCTTC.

V gene TRBV5-8 combines with J gene TRBJ1-2; TRBD1 matches 9 bases. This CDR3 spans 17 amino acids. V lost 5 bases and J lost 4; bases outside the gene matches: 15. Germline V CDR1 and CDR2: SGHTS, YDEGEE. The CDR3, as DNA: TGTGCCAGCAGACCCGGAGGGGACAGGGTTTTCCGCTATGGCTACACCTTC. As protein: CASRPGGDRVFRYGYTF.

A remark on this clonotype: Since a much larger clone is just one base distant, this may be a read error. The gene calls are TRBV27 and TRBJ2-3, with 8 bases identical to TRBD2. CDR1 MNHEY and CDR2 SMNVEV come from the germline V gene (reference sequence). The CDR3 runs 15 residues. This CDR3 reads CVSSSFQGGGDTQYF. The CDR3 region has the DNA TGTGTCAGCAGTTCATTTCAGGGCGGGGGGGATACGCAGTATTTT.

The sample holds many counts of this clonotype. The rearrangement uses TRBV28 and TRBJ2-7; D is ambiguous. Germline-derived CDR1 and CDR2 are MDHEN and SYDVKM. The CDR3 totals 15 residues. Trimming left V 7 bases short and J 0 bases short, with 16 bases between. CDR3 nucleotides: TGTGCCAGCACCCCGCTCGGCGAGATCTCCTACGAGCAGTACTTC. Translation gives CASTPLGEISYEQYF. Full variable domain (outside the CDR3, taken from reference TRBV28 and TRBJ2-7): DVKVTQSSRYLVKRTGEKVFLECVQDMDHENMFWYRQDPGLGLRLIYFSYDVKMKEKGDIPEGYSVSREKKERFSLILESASTNQTSMYLCASTPLGEISYEQYFGPGTRLTVT.

At least ten counts were recorded for this clonotype. The chain uses TRBV5-6 and TRBJ2-3, with D perhaps TRBD1 or TRBD2 (7 bases each). Trimming took off 2 bases at V and 2 bases at J, with 18 bases between the two ends. Germline lookup yields CDR1 SGHDT and CDR2 YYEEEE. This CDR3 is built from 17 residues. In DNA form, the CDR3 reads TGTGCCAGCAGCTTTCTACAGGGGCTAGCGGACACAGATACGCAGTATTTT. This sequence encodes CASSFLQGLADTDTQYF.